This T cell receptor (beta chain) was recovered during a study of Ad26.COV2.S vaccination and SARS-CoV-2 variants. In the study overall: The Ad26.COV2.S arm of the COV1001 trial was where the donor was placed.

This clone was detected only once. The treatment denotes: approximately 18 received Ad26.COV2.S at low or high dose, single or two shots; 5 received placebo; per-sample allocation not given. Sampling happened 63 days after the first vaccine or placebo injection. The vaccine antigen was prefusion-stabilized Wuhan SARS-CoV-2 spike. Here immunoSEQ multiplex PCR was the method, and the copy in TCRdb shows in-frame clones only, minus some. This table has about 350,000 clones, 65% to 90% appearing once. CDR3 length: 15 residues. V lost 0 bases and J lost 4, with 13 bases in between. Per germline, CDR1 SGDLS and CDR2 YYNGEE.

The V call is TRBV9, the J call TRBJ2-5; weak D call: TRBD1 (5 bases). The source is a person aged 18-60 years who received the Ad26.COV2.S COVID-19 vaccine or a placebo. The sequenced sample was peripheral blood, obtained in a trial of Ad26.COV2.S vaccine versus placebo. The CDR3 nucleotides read TGTGCCAGCAGCGTAGGAGCGCGCCAGGGAGAGACCCAGTACTTC. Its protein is CASSVGARQGETQYF.